This TCR beta chain was identified during a study of cytomegalovirus exposure and HLA in healthy donors. General study results and limits: Most TCR beta V segments were productive about 87% or about 30% of the time in an earlier analysis. The authors later linked a missense DCLRE1C variant to TCR beta V- and J-gene trimming. Near-uniform donor sequencing depth was presumed by presence/absence analyses.

PCR primers comprised 60 Vbeta and 13 Jbeta primers. Here immunoSEQ multiplex PCR was the method, and the copy in TCRdb shows in-frame clones only, minus some. This sample carries about 110,000 clones, 77% of them seen once, and the ten largest clones take around 4%. Worth noting for this clone: Its specificity is not known.

Trimming removed 5 bases from V and 1 base from J; junction bases left unmatched: 6. The CDR3 loop spans 15 amino acids. CDR1 LNHNV and CDR2 YYDKDF come from the germline V gene (reference sequence). The TCR was taken from a male donor in good health and CMV-seronegative. The chain joins TRBV15 to TRBJ1-1, with 8 bases lining up with TRBD1. Source material: PBMCs. The DNA of the CDR3 is TGTGCCACCAGCGTAGACAGGGGAAGGAACACTGAAGCTTTCTTT. This translates into CATSVDRGRNTEAFF.